Listed below are T cell receptor beta chains from one sample, sequenced in a study of a mutant IDH1 vaccine in newly diagnosed glioma. Their specific antigens are unknown. Data came from immunoSEQ multiplex PCR; TCRdb stores just in-frame clones and leaves some out. Found here are just under 70,000 clones, around 82% of them singletons; the top ten hold 9.5% to 15%. The sequencing used PBMCs, collected from a glioma patient whose treatment included an IDH1 peptide vaccine. Receptors were obtained from a young man with glioma. Both conserved end residues are part of each CDR3. Each record gives: J gene, V gene, D gene, CDR3 protein. The D gene is left open where the match is weak.

j_call: TRBJ1-1
v_call: TRBV19
d_call: -
cdr3_aa: CASSWGHYTEAFF

j_call: TRBJ1-6
v_call: TRBV30
d_call: -
cdr3_aa: CAWRGYNSYNSPLHF

j_call: TRBJ1-1
v_call: TRBV7-8
d_call: -
cdr3_aa: CASSLGRGSGEEAFF

j_call: TRBJ2-6
v_call: TRBV7-9
d_call: -
cdr3_aa: CASSLGWSDVSSGANVLTF

j_call: TRBJ2-7
v_call: TRBV5-6
d_call: TRBD1
cdr3_aa: CASSIDRGSEQYF

j_call: TRBJ1-1
v_call: TRBV5-1
d_call: -
cdr3_aa: CASSQDGNTEAFF

j_call: TRBJ1-1
v_call: TRBV11-2
d_call: TRBD1
cdr3_aa: CASSNPTGRGTEAFF

j_call: TRBJ1-5
v_call: TRBV19
d_call: -
cdr3_aa: CASSMVIGNQPQHF

j_call: TRBJ1-5
v_call: TRBV27
d_call: -
cdr3_aa: CASRARSTPQHF

j_call: TRBJ1-5
v_call: TRBV4-2
d_call: -
cdr3_aa: CASSQVNRGAIGQPQHF

j_call: TRBJ2-7
v_call: TRBV27
d_call: TRBD2
cdr3_aa: CASSFGRGSFYEQYF

j_call: TRBJ1-4
v_call: TRBV6-1
d_call: -
cdr3_aa: CASSEKGTTGNEKLFF

j_call: TRBJ2-3
v_call: TRBV4-3
d_call: -
cdr3_aa: CASSQDGKRDTQYF

j_call: TRBJ1-5
v_call: TRBV29-1
d_call: -
cdr3_aa: CSVGPAGSNQPQHF

j_call: TRBJ2-2
v_call: TRBV5-1
d_call: -
cdr3_aa: CASSFGTEYGELFF

j_call: TRBJ2-7
v_call: TRBV10-3
d_call: -
cdr3_aa: CAISDGTYEQYF

j_call: TRBJ1-3
v_call: TRBV5-4
d_call: -
cdr3_aa: CASSLGSGAPGNTIYF

j_call: TRBJ1-5
v_call: TRBV6-5
d_call: -
cdr3_aa: CASSLDHSNQPQHF

j_call: TRBJ1-1
v_call: TRBV25-1
d_call: -
cdr3_aa: CASSEQYTEAFF

j_call: TRBJ2-1
v_call: TRBV7-2
d_call: -
cdr3_aa: CASSWTSYNEQFF

j_call: TRBJ2-7
v_call: TRBV4-1
d_call: -
cdr3_aa: CASSQPGQKGPAPQYF

j_call: TRBJ2-5
v_call: TRBV5-4
d_call: TRBD1
cdr3_aa: CASSLQGSETQYF

j_call: TRBJ2-2
v_call: TRBV28
d_call: -
cdr3_aa: CASSEGVTTGELFF

j_call: TRBJ2-7
v_call: TRBV30
d_call: TRBD1
cdr3_aa: CAWSIGQGYEQYF

j_call: TRBJ2-5
v_call: TRBV4-1
d_call: -
cdr3_aa: CASSQDQETQYF

j_call: TRBJ2-5
v_call: TRBV5-1
d_call: -
cdr3_aa: CASSLPGPGKTQYF

j_call: TRBJ2-7
v_call: TRBV5-6
d_call: TRBD2
cdr3_aa: CASSIDPTSPGEQYF

j_call: TRBJ1-5
v_call: TRBV27
d_call: -
cdr3_aa: CASSLGPKNQPQHF

j_call: TRBJ1-6
v_call: TRBV6-5
d_call: TRBD1
cdr3_aa: CASSIYRGQDSPLHF

j_call: -
v_call: TRBV30
d_call: -
cdr3_aa: CAWARLGEIPYEQYF